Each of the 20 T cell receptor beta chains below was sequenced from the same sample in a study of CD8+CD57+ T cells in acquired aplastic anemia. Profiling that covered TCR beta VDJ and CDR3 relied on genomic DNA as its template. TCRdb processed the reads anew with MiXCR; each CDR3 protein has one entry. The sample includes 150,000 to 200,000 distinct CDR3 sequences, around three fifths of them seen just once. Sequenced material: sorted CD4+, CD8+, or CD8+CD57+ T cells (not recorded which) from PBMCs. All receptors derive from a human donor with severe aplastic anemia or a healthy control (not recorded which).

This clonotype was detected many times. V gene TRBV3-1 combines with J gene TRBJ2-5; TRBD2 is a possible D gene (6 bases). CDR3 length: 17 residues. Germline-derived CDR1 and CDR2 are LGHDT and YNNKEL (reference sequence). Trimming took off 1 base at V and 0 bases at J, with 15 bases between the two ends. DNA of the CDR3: TGTGCCAGCAGCCAAGGGGGCGGGGCGACGTACCAAGAGACCCAGTACTTC. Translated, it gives CASSQGGGATYQETQYF.

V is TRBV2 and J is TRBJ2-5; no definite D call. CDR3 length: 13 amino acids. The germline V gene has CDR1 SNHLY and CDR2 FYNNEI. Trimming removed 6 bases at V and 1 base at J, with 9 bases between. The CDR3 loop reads CASRYSLQETQYF. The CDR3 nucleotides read TGTGCCAGCAGATACAGCCTCCAAGAGACCCAGTACTTC.

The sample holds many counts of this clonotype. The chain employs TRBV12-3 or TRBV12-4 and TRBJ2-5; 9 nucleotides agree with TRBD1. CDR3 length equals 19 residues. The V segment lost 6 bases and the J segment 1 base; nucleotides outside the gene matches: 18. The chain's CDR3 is CASSYRGRGPGVGQETQYF. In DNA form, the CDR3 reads TGTGCCAGCAGCTACAGGGGGCGTGGGCCAGGGGTCGGCCAAGAGACCCAGTACTTC.

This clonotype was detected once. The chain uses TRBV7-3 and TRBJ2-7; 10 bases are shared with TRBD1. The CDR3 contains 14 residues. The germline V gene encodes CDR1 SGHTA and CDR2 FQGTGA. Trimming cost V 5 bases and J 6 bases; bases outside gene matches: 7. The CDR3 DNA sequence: TGTGCCAGCAGCCGCACCGGGACAGGGGTCGAGCAGTACTTC. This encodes CASSRTGTGVEQYF.

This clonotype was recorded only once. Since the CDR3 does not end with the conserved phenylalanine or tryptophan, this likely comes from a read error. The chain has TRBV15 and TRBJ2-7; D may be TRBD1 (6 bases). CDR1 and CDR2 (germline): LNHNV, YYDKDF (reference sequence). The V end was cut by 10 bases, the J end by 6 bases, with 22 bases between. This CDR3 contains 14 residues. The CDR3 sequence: CAIRPGALDSEQYL. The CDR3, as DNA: TGTGCCATCAGACCCGGGGCCCTGGACAGCGAGCAGTACCTC.

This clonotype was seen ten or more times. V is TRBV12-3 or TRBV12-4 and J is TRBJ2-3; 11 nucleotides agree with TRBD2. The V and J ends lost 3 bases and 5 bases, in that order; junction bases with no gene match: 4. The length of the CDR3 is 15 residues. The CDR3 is CASSFSGGVEDTQYF. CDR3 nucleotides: TGTGCCAGCAGTTTTAGCGGGGGGGTCGAAGATACGCAGTATTTT.

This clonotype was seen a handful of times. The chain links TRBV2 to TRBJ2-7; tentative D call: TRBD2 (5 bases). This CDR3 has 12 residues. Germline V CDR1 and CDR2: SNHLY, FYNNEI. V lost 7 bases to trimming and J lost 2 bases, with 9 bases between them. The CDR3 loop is CASKDSTYEQYF. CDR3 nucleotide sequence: TGTGCCAGCAAGGACTCCACCTACGAGCAGTACTTC.

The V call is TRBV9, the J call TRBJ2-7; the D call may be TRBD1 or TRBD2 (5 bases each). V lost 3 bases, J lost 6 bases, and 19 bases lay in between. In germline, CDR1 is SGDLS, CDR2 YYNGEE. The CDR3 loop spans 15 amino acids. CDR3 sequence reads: CASSGGDVTAGEQYF. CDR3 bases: TGTGCCAGCAGCGGAGGGGATGTTACGGCAGGCGAGCAGTACTTC. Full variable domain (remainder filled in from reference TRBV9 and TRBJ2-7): DSGVTQTPKHLITATGQRVTLRCSPRSGDLSVYWYQQSLDQGLQFLIQYYNGEERAKGNILERFSAQQFPDLHSELNLSSLELGDSALYFCASSGGDVTAGEQYFGPGTRLTVT.

The CDR3 protein is CASSFGQNNSPLHF. CDR3 DNA sequence: TGTGCCAGCAGTTTTGGACAGAATAATTCACCCCTCCACTTT. The genes are TRBV7-9 and TRBJ1-6, with a weak D call TRBD1 (6 bases). Germline lookup yields CDR1 SEHNR and CDR2 FQNEAQ (reference sequence). Trimming left V 6 bases short and J 5 bases short, with 11 bases between. This CDR3 region has 14 residues.

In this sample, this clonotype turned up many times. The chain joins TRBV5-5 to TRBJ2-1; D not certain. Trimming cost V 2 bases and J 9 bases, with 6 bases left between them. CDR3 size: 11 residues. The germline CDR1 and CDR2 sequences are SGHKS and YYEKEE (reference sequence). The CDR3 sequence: CASSFNGEQFF. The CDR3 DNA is TGTGCCAGCAGCTTTAACGGTGAGCAGTTCTTC.

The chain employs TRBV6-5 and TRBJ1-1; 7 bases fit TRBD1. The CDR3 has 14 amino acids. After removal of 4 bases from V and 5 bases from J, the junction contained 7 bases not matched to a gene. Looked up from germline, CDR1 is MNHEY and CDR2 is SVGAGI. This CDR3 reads CASSSTGAGTEAFF. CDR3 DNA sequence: TGTGCCAGCAGTTCAACAGGGGCTGGGACTGAAGCTTTCTTT.

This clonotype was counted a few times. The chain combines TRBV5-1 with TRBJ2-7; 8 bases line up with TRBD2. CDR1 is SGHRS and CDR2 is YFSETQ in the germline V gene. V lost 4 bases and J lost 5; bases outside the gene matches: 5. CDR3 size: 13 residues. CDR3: CASSSGSENEQYF. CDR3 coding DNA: TGCGCCAGCAGCAGCGGGAGCGAAAACGAGCAGTACTTC.

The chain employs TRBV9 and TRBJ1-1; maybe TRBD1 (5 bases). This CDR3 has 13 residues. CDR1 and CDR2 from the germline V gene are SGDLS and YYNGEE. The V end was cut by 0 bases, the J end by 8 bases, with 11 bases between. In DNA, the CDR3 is TGTGCCAGCAGCGTAGTGCAGGGTAGGGAAGCTTTCTTT. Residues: CASSVVQGREAFF. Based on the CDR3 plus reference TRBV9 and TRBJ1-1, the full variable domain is DSGVTQTPKHLITATGQRVTLRCSPRSGDLSVYWYQQSLDQGLQFLIQYYNGEERAKGNILERFSAQQFPDLHSELNLSSLELGDSALYFCASSVVQGREAFFGQGTRLTVV.

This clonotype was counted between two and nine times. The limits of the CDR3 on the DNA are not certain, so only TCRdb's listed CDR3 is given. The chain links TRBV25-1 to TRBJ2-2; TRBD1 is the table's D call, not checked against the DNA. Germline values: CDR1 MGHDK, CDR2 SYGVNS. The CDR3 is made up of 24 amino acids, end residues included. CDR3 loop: CASSVSLGQGYEQYFGPGTGELFF.

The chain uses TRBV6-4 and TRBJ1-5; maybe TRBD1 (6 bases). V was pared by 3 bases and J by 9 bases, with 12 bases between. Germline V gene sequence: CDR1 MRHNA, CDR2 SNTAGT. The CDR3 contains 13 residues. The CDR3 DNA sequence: TGTGCCAGCAGTGAAGTGGGGGGGCCGCCCCAGCATTTT. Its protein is CASSEVGGPPQHF.

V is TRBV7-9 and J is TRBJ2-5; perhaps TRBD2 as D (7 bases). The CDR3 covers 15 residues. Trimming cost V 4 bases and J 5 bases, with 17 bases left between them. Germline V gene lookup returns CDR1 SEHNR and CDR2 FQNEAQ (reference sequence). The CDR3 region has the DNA TGTGCCAGCAGCTCCCCGCGGGGGCGCCGGGAGACCCAGTACTTC. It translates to CASSSPRGRRETQYF. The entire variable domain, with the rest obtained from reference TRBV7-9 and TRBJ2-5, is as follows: DTGVSQNPRHKITKRGQNVTFRCDPISEHNRLYWYRQTLGQGPEFLTYFQNEAQLEKSRLLSDRFSAERPKGSFSTLEIQRTEQGDSAMYLCASSSPRGRRETQYFGPGTRLLVL.

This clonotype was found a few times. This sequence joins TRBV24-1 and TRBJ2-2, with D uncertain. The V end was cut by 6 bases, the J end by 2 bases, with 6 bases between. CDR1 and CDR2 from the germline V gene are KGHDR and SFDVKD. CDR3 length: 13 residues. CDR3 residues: CATSHINTGELFF. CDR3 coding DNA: TGTGCCACCAGTCACATTAACACCGGGGAGCTGTTTTTT.

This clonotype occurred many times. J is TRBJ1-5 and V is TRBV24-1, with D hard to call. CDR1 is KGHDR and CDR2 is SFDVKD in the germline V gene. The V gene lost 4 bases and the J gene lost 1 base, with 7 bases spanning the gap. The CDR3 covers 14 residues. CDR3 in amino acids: CATSERRSNQPQHF. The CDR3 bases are TGTGCCACCAGTGAGAGAAGAAGCAATCAGCCCCAGCATTTT.

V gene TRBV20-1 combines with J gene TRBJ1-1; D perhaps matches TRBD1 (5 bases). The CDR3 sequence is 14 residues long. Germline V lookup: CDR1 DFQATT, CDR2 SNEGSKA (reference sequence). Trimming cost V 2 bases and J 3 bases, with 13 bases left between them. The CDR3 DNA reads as TGCAGTGCTAGACAGGGTCAAGTGTACACTGAAGCTTTCTTT. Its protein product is CSARQGQVYTEAFF.

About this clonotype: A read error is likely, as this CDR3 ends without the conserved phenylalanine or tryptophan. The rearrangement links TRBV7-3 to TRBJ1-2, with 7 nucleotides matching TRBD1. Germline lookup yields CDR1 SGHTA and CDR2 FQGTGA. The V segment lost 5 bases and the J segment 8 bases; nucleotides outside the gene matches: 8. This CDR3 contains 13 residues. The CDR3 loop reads CASSPTTGEGYTS. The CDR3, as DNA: TGTGCCAGCAGCCCAACTACAGGGGAAGGCTACACCTCC.